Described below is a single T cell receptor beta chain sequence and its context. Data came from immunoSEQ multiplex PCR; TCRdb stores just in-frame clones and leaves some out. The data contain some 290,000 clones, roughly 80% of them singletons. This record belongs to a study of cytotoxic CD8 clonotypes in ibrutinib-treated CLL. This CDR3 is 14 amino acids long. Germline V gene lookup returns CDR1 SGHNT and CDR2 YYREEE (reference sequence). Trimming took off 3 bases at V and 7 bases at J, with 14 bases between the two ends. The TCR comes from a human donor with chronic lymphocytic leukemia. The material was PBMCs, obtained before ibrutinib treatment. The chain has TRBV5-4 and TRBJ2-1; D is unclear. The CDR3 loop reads CASSWEGAFNEQFF. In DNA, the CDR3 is TGTGCCAGCAGCTGGGAAGGAGCGTTTAATGAGCAGTTCTTC.